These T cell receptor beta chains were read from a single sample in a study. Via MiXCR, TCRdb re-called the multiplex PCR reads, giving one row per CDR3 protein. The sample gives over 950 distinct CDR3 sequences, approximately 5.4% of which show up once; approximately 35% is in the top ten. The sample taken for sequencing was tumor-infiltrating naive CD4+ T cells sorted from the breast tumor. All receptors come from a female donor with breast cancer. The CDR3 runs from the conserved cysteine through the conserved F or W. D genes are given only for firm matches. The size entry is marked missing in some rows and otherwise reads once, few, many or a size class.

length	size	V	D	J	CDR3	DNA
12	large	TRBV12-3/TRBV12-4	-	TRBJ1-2	CASLRVTDGYTF	TGTGCCAGTCTAAGGGTCACGGATGGCTACACCTTC
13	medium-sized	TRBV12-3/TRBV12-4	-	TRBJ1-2	CASSFSLRYGYTF	TGTGCCAGCAGTTTCTCCCTTCGGTATGGCTACACCTTC
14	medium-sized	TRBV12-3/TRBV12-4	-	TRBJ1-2	CASRSGPLHYGYTF	TGTGCCAGCAGGAGCGGCCCATTACACTATGGCTACACCTTC
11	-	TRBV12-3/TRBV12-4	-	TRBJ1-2	CASSSRDGYTF	TGTGCCAGCAGTTCGCGGGATGGCTACACCTTC
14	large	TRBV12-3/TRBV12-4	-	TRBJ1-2	CASSLRGNLYGYTF	TGTGCCAGCAGTTTGCGTGGGAATCTCTATGGCTACACCTTC
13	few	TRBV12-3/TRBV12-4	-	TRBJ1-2	CASSWEGWAGYTF	TGTGCCAGCAGTTGGGAGGGCTGGGCAGGCTACACCTTC
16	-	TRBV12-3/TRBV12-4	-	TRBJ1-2	CASSLVVTGNPFGYTF	TGTGCCAGCAGTTTAGTAGTAACAGGGAATCCATTTGGCTACACCTTC
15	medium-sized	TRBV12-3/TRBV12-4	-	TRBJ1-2	CASSPRVGFNYGYTF	TGTGCCAGCAGTCCGCGGGTGGGTTTTAACTATGGCTACACCTTC
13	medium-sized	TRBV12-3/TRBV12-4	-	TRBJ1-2	CASSLADRYGYTF	TGTGCCAGCAGTTTGGCAGACCGCTATGGCTACACCTTC
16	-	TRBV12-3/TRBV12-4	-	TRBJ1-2	CASTTSGLLANYGYTF	TGTGCCAGCACCACATCGGGGTTACTAGCTAACTATGGCTACACCTTC
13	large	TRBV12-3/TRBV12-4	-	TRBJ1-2	CASSRDITYGYTF	TGTGCCAGCAGTCGAGACATTACCTATGGCTACACCTTC
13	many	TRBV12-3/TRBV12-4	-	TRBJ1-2	CASSLDRGRGYTF	TGTGCCAGCAGTTTAGATAGAGGTCGTGGCTACACCTTC
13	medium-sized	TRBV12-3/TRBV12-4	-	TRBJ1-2	CASSFPAWRGYTF	TGTGCCAGCAGTTTTCCGGCCTGGCGCGGCTACACCTTC
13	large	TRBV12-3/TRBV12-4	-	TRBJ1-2	CASKRQGDYGYTF	TGTGCCAGCAAGCGGCAGGGTGACTATGGCTACACCTTC
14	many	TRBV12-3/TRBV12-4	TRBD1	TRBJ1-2	CASTKGQGGSGYTF	TGTGCCAGCACCAAAGGACAGGGAGGCAGTGGCTACACCTTC
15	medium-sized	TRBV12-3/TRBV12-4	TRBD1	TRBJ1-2	CASSPSRGQPYGYTF	TGTGCCAGCAGTCCTTCGAGGGGACAGCCCTATGGCTACACCTTC
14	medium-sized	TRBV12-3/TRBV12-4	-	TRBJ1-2	CASSLAVLGGGYTF	TGTGCCAGCAGTTTAGCGGTCCTTGGAGGAGGCTACACCTTC
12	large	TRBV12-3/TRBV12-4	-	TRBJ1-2	CASRSDGLSYTF	TGTGCCAGCAGGTCGGACGGACTCTCCTACACCTTC
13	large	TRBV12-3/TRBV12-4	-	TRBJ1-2	CASSLSKGSGYTF	TGTGCCAGCAGTTTGAGTAAAGGGTCTGGCTACACCTTC
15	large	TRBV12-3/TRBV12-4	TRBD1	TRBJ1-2	CASSNSLGTGFGYTF	TGTGCCAGCAGTAACAGCCTCGGGACAGGGTTCGGCTACACCTTC
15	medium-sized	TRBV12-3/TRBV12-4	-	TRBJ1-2	CASSLISGPGGGYTF	TGTGCCAGCAGTCTAATCTCAGGGCCTGGAGGTGGCTACACCTTC
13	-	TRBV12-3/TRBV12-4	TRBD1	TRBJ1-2	CASSPTGTIGYTF	TGTGCCAGCAGTCCGACAGGGACAATCGGCTACACCTTC
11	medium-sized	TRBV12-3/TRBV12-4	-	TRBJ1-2	CASSLLYGYTF	TGTGCCAGCAGCCTACTCTATGGCTACACCTTC
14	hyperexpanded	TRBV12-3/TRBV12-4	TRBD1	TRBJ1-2	CASSLGQGRHGYTF	TGTGCCAGCAGCCTAGGACAGGGACGGCATGGCTACACCTTC
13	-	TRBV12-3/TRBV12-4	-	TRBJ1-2	CASSHRGNYGYTF	TGTGCCAGCAGTCACCGGGGTAACTATGGCTACACCTTC
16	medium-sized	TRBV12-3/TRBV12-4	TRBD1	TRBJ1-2	CASSFKAGQGLSGYTF	TGTGCCAGCAGTTTTAAGGCGGGACAGGGATTAAGTGGCTACACCTTC
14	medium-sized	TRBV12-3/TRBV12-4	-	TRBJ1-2	CASSLGSGNYGYTF	TGTGCCAGCAGTTTGGGATCGGGGAACTATGGCTACACCTTC